Listed here is a single TCR beta chain. This clonotype came up many times. This clone's antigen is unknown. No clone much larger than this one lies a single base away; base qualities are absent. V trim: 5 bases; J trim: 10 bases; unmatched bases: 13. From the cysteine through the phenylalanine, the CDR3 covers 15 amino acids. The sequence is cut down to CDR3 DNA, 45 bases in frame from base 1. The germline V gene (reference sequence) supplies CDR1 DFQATT and CDR2 SNEGSKA. The source of the sample is a study of T cells in Graves' hyperthyroidism and ophthalmopathy (dated by TCRdb to between 2018 and 2021). Background on the whole study: Peripheral blood samples were taken at the time of initial diagnosis, prior to any treatment. A discovery cohort of around 98 patients, about 40 with Graves' ophthalmopathy and roughly 59 with stable Graves' hyperthyroidism, was used to find distinguishing TCR V-J signatures. Prospective prediction of ophthalmopathy was tested in an independent validation cohort consisting of roughly 20 hyperthyroidism patients and some 17 patients who later progressed to ophthalmopathy. For training and testing, the 100 or so patients in the discovery cohort were randomly divided in a 7:3 ratio. Thyroid tissue and blood T-cell repertoires from six or seven Graves' hyperthyroidism patients were also compared in the study. After sampling, hyperthyroidism patients received methimazole starting at 30 mg daily, and ophthalmopathy patients received high-dose intravenous methylprednisolone. According to the paper, TCR Vbeta CDR3 sequencing was carried out on 135 peripheral blood samples, which came from 40 to 45 ophthalmopathy, roughly 75 hyperthyroidism and approximately 17 progressor patients.

The TCR beta CDR3 regions were amplified from RNA transcripts. For the first round of RT-PCR on the TCR CDR3, the HTBI primer set was used together with the Qiagen OneStep RT-PCR kit. Libraries were constructed in a second round of multiplex PCR, after which size selection and purification were performed. Sequencing of the libraries was done on an Illumina HiSeq2000 using paired-end 100 bp reads. For the original study's pipeline: Raw data were processed with SOAPnuke, discarding reads with adapters, uncalled bases, mean Phred below 15, or no exact constant-primer or identifier match. High-quality paired reads were merged with COPE v1.2.5, and unique nucleotide sequences were defined as clonotypes. Clonotypes were aligned to IMGT TRBV, TRBD and TRBJ reference segments using MiTCR v1.1. The analysis included only V-J combinations with a frequency above 0.0001, which together covered 99% to 99.2% of the repertoires. A TCS score was defined as the ratio between F50 (clonal expansion) and ExV (chaos), using BLOSUM62-based TCRdist between CDR3 peptides within each V-J. Welch's t-statistics and random forest reduced roughly 500 V-J features to 13, which were used in a naive Bayes classifier (R e1071). TCRdb passed the public sequencing reads through fastp at Q25 and MiXCR, retaining productive beta sequences. Rows with one shared CDR3 protein collapse into an entry with the most common genes and DNA. It is TCRdb's table, rather than the study itself, that gives the V and J calls and clone size. This sample comprises 300,000 to 500,000 distinct CDR3 sequences, around 15% of them detected only once. 25% to 30% of the sample rests with the top ten.

The paper as a whole reports these results and caveats: No statistical method was used to fix the sample size in advance, and group allocation was not hidden from the investigators. A 13 V-J signature model separated ophthalmopathy from stable hyperthyroidism, with 87.88% sensitivity and roughly 82% specificity in cross-validation and 80%/75% in testing. Most expanded thyroid clonotypes (frequency above 0.001) were also found in blood, which suggests that blood repertoires may mirror thyroid immune responses. During validation, the model predicted progression to ophthalmopathy a median of roughly 7.1 months ahead of onset, with just under 71% sensitivity and more than 72% specificity.

Ophthalmopathy patients had moderately to severely active disease, Clinical Activity Score of at least 3, NOSPECS grade of at least 4, and duration under 3 months. Exclusion was applied to patients with uncontrolled infections, other autoimmune diseases, pregnancy or lactation. Clinical symptoms, serum thyroxine and TRAb, thyroid ultrasound, and orbital computed tomography formed the basis for the diagnoses. Ficoll-Paque density gradient centrifugation was used to isolate PBMCs from under 11 ml of fresh peripheral blood. Total RNA was extracted with Trizol reagent, and quality was checked on an Agilent 2100 Bioanalyzer.

The chain employs TRBV20-1 and TRBJ1-6; 8 bases in the middle match TRBD1. This receptor was identified in a man in his fifties with Graves' ophthalmopathy. The specimen was blood. The CDR3 reads CSAPGQGGSRSPLHF. The DNA reads TGCAGTGCTCCCGGACAGGGAGGCTCTAGGTCACCCCTCCACTTT.